This TCR beta chain derives from a study of vaccination effects on CD4 cells after COVID-19. Looking at the study overall: ViraFEST used viral peptide pools to expand antigen-specific CD4+ T cells before sequencing. The study, taken as a whole, reports: Marked clonal contraction of both clone types appeared late after vaccination. Convalescent patients numbered few in the study; early post-infection timepoints were missing entirely.

Data came from immunoSEQ multiplex PCR; TCRdb stores just in-frame clones and leaves some out. Of more than 35,000 clones listed, about three quarters are singletons. With nine to eleven days of culture completed, CD4+ T cells were isolated. All study participants received two doses of BNT162b2 or mRNA-1273 vaccine. Trimming removed 3 bases from V and 12 bases from J, with 12 bases in between. The CDR3 runs to 12 residues. Germline V gene lookup returns CDR1 SGHAT and CDR2 FQNNGV. With respect to this clone: The antigen is not known.

The rearrangement uses TRBV11-2 and TRBJ1-5; D gene uncertain. This clonotype was obtained from a human donor who received a COVID-19 vaccine. Sequenced here: CD4+ T cells from PBMCs cultured without peptide, sampled after COVID-19 vaccination. The CDR3: CASSLVSGNQHF. The DNA for the CDR3 is TGTGCCAGCAGCTTGGTGTCCGGGAACCAGCATTTT.